One and the same sample provided the 12 T cell receptor beta chains below, sequenced in a study of blood T cells in healthy people across ages. Using a J-beta primer mix together with a sample-barcoded 5' primer, a second PCR was run for about 6 to 12 cycles. Each CDR3 protein is one row after TCRdb ran MiXCR on the 5' RACE reads. The sample has fewer than 800,000 distinct CDR3 sequences; roughly 21% are singletons. Source material: blood. These receptors were obtained from a man between 65 and 85 years old in good health.

The chain combines TRBV19 with TRBJ2-5, with 10 bases fitting TRBD1. The V and J ends lost 6 bases and 5 bases, in that order; junction bases with no gene match: 9. This CDR3 has 15 amino acids. In germline, CDR1 is LNHDA, CDR2 SQIVND (reference sequence). CDR3 DNA sequence: TGTGCCAGTAGGGGCTGGACAGGGGGTATTGAGACCCAGTACTTC. The encoded protein is CASRGWTGGIETQYF.

This rearrangement joins TRBV18 to TRBJ2-7; 7 nucleotides line up with TRBD1. The ends lost 6 bases at V and 6 bases at J; junction bases unmatched: 14. CDR1 KGHSH and CDR2 LQKENI come from the germline V gene. This CDR3 contains 15 residues. CDR3 sequence: CASSQGQEPTREQYF. Here the CDR3 DNA reads TGTGCCAGCTCCCAAGGACAGGAACCTACTCGCGAGCAGTACTTC.

The V call is TRBV6-1, the J call TRBJ2-1, with 7 nucleotides matching TRBD2. CDR1 and CDR2 from the germline V gene are MNHNS and SASEGT. V lost 5 bases to trimming and J lost 12 bases; unmatched junction nucleotides: 22. CDR3 length equals 17 residues. The CDR3 region has the DNA TGTGCCAGCAGTACCGCATCATCCGCGGGAGCTATCCCATTGCAGTTCTTC. This codes for CASSTASSAGAIPLQFF.

The rearrangement uses TRBV7-6 and TRBJ2-6; D is uncertain. Trimming pared 1 base from V and 0 bases from J, leaving 7 bases between. Germline V gene lookup returns CDR1 SGHVS and CDR2 FNYEAQ. The CDR3 extends over 16 amino acids. The CDR3 sequence is CASSLDRNSGANVLTF. The CDR3 DNA reads TGTGCCAGCAGCTTAGACAGAAACTCTGGGGCCAACGTCCTGACTTTC.

About this clonotype: With a much larger clone just one base away, this may be a read error. As the CDR3 is not closed by the conserved phenylalanine or tryptophan, this likely results from a read error. The chain is built from TRBV2 and TRBJ2-5; TRBD2 is a possible D gene (5 bases). The J call may be wrong; the DNA end is better matched by TRBJ2-1. Germline values: CDR1 SNHLY, CDR2 FYNNEI. The CDR3 length is 15 residues. DNA of the CDR3: TGTGCCAGCACCATGGGAGTATCCTCCTACAATGAGCAGTTCTCC. Residues: CASTMGVSSYNEQFS.

The chain joins TRBV20-1 to TRBJ2-1; TRBD2 agrees at 13 bases. CDR1 is DFQATT and CDR2 is SNEGSKA in the germline V gene (reference sequence). Unmatched junction bases numbered 11, after V lost 7 bases and J lost 8 bases. CDR3 size: 15 residues. The CDR3 DNA reads TGCAGTGTTAAAAGGACTAGCGGGAGAAACTATGAGCAGTTCTTC. This gives the protein CSVKRTSGRNYEQFF.

This clonotype was counted many times. V is TRBV5-6 and J is TRBJ2-5, with 7 bases fitting TRBD2. Germline-derived CDR1 and CDR2 are SGHDT and YYEEEE. The ends lost 1 base at V and 3 bases at J; junction bases unmatched: 3. The CDR3 runs to 14 residues. CDR3 coding DNA: TGTGCCAGCAGCTTGAGAGGGACTAAAGAGACCCAGTACTTC. Translated, it gives CASSLRGTKETQYF.

This clonotype was recorded a few times. This chain links TRBV2 with TRBJ2-5; 7 nucleotides agree with TRBD1. From germline, CDR1 is SNHLY and CDR2 FYNNEI. Germline trimming cut 7 bases from V and 1 base from J; bases unmatched to any gene: 6. This CDR3 is built from 14 residues. CDR3 nucleotides: TGTGCCAGCAATCTACAGGGGCCCCAAGAGACCCAGTACTTC. Residues: CASNLQGPQETQYF.

This clonotype was recorded at least ten times. V and J are TRBV20-1 and TRBJ2-5; no definite D call. Trimming stripped 2 bases from V and 3 bases from J, with 13 bases between. The germline CDR1 and CDR2 sequences are DFQATT and SNEGSKA (reference sequence). The CDR3 totals 14 residues. The CDR3 sequence: CSARTPVGKETQYF. The DNA of the CDR3 is TGCAGTGCTAGAACACCAGTGGGTAAAGAGACCCAGTACTTC.

The table lists this clonotype with a count of one. This sequence joins TRBV19 and TRBJ1-2, with D tentatively TRBD1 (5 bases). V dropped 6 bases and J dropped 2 bases, with 16 bases sitting between them. The CDR3 covers 15 residues. In germline, CDR1 is LNHDA, CDR2 SQIVND (reference sequence). For the CDR3, the DNA is TGTGCCAGTAGACCCCAACAGGAGCTCAACTATGGCTACACCTTC. Translated, it gives CASRPQQELNYGYTF. Full variable domain (remainder filled in from reference TRBV19 and TRBJ1-2): DGGITQSPKYLFRKEGQNVTLSCEQNLNHDAMYWYRQDPGQGLRLIYYSQIVNDFQKGDIAEGYSVSREKKESFPLTVTSAQKNPTAFYLCASRPQQELNYGYTFGSGTRLTVV.

This clonotype was observed at least ten times. V gene TRBV7-9 combines with J gene TRBJ2-1; D might be TRBD1 or TRBD2, each matching 6 bases. Germline CDR1 reads SEHNR; CDR2 reads FQNEAQ (reference sequence). The CDR3 covers 15 residues. The V gene lost 1 base and the J gene lost 6 bases, with 13 bases spanning the gap. The CDR3 reads CASSLVAEGVNEQFF. The CDR3 bases are TGTGCCAGCAGCTTAGTCGCGGAGGGGGTCAATGAGCAGTTCTTC.

The chain combines TRBV6-2 or TRBV6-3 with TRBJ1-2, with D uncertain. Looked up from germline, CDR1 is MNHEY and CDR2 is SVGEGT. V was clipped by 2 bases and J by 3 bases, with 13 bases between them. CDR3 size: 15 residues. The CDR3 bases are TGTGCCAGCAGTTACCGTGGCGGACCTTACTATGGCTACACCTTC. Protein sequence: CASSYRGGPYYGYTF.